This note documents a single TCR beta chain sequence. This CDR3 contains 15 residues. Trimming took off 6 bases at V and 0 bases at J, with 12 bases between the two ends. The germline gives CDR1 MGHDK, CDR2 SYGVNS. The sample originates from a study of blood T cell repertoires in COVID-19. In the study overall: Sample material is recorded as cDNA or gDNA derived from T cells, B-cell-depleted T cells, or PBMCs.

Generated by immunoSEQ multiplex PCR, the TCRdb table keeps only in-frame clones and is missing some. The data show about 51,000 clones, approximately 90% seen once. The sequence derives from a man aged 50-59 years with acute or convalescent COVID-19. The sample comprised peripheral blood. The chain combines TRBV25-1 with TRBJ1-3, with a weak D call TRBD1 (5 bases). The CDR3 sequence: CASRDTGFSGNTIYF. The CDR3 nucleotides read TGTGCCAGCAGGGATACAGGATTCTCTGGAAACACCATATATTTT.